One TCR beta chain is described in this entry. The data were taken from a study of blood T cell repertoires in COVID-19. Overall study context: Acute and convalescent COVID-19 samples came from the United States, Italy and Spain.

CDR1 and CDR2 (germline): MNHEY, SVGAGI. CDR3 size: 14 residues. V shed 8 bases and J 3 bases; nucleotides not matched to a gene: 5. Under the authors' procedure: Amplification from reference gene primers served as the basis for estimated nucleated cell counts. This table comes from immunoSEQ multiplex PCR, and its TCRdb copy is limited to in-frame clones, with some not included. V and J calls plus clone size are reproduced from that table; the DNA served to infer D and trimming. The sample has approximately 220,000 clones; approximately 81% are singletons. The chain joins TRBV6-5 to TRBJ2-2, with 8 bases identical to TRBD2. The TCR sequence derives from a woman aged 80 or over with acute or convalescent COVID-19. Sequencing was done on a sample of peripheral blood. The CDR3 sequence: CASAGGADTGELFF. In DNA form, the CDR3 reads TGTGCCAGCGCCGGGGGGGCGGACACCGGGGAGCTGTTTTTT.